This T cell receptor (beta chain) was captured by sequencing in a study of control samples from healthy donors and cancer patients. Only in-frame clones appear in the TCRdb table, and some are missing; sequencing was by immunoSEQ multiplex PCR. Of 120,000 to 150,000 clones in the sample, around 90% were seen once. Comments on this clone: Its ends do not fully match the called genes, so a read error is possible.

Germline V CDR1 and CDR2: SQVTM, ANQGSEA. CDR3 length: 13 amino acids. The chain couples TRBV29-1 to TRBJ2-1; 12 nucleotides align to TRBD2. The TCR was taken from a man aged 25-40 years in good health. What was sequenced was blood. This CDR3 reads CSVEILAGGPLVF. For the CDR3, the DNA is TGCAGCGTAGAGATCCTAGCGGGAGGGCCTCTGGTCTTC.